This TCR beta chain was identified in a study of cytomegalovirus exposure and HLA in healthy donors. This clone was observed a few times. This CDR3 region has 15 residues. After removal of 4 bases from V and 0 bases from J, the junction contained 2 bases not matched to a gene. Per germline, CDR1 WSHSY and CDR2 SAAADI. Vbeta (60) and Jbeta (13) primers were used in the PCR. Sequencing was performed with immunoSEQ multiplex PCR; in TCRdb, only in-frame clones are kept and a portion is missing. The table lists around 150,000 clones, over 65% of them singletons. The source material was PBMCs. The chain has TRBV10-2 and TRBJ2-3, with 9 bases lining up with TRBD2. This TCR was recovered from a man aged 35 to 55 in good health and CMV-seropositive. CDR3 coding DNA: TGCGCCAGCAGTGTCAGCGGGGGGAGCACAGATACGCAGTATTTT. It yields the protein CASSVSGGSTDTQYF.